This record covers a single TCR beta chain. Using immunoSEQ multiplex PCR, the repertoire was profiled, and TCRdb retains in-frame clones only, with some absent. Of around 290,000 clones listed, more than 75% are singletons. The CDR3 is made up of 13 amino acids. CDR1 and CDR2 (germline): MNHEY, SVGAGI. The V segment lost 9 bases and the J segment 7 bases; nucleotides outside the gene matches: 11. The sample comes from a study of blood T cell repertoires in COVID-19. For the study at large: COVID-19 samples collected from the United States, Italy and Spain covered acute and convalescent phases. PBMCs, B-cell-depleted T cells, or T cells were the source of the cDNA or gDNA that made up the material.

The V call is TRBV6-5, the J call TRBJ2-7, with 8 bases identical to TRBD1. Sequences were obtained from peripheral blood. The clonotype originates from a woman aged 45-65 years who had recovered from COVID-19. The CDR3 region is CASHAGGSREQYF. Written as DNA, the CDR3 is TGTGCCAGTCATGCAGGGGGCTCGAGGGAGCAGTACTTC.